Below, one T cell receptor beta chain is given with its context. Data came from immunoSEQ multiplex PCR; TCRdb stores just in-frame clones and leaves some out. In the table there are about 1,800 clones, 70% to 80% of which are singletons. This entry comes from a study of immune evolution from preneoplasia to lung adenocarcinoma. Background on the study: HLA loss of heterozygosity: around 6.5% AIS, approximately 15% MIA, approximately 35% ADC, none AAH.

CDR1 and CDR2 from the germline V gene are MNHEY and SMNVEV (reference sequence). The CDR3 has 15 residues. Germline trimming cut 8 bases from V and 3 bases from J; bases unmatched to any gene: 12. The TCR was taken from a person aged 65 to 85 with lung adenocarcinoma. Sequencing was carried out using FFPE atypical adenomatous hyperplasia tissue from the lung. This sample's subset: atypical adenomatous hyperplasia (AAH), lung preneoplasia. The chain has TRBV27 and TRBJ2-7; 8 bases align to TRBD1. The CDR3 loop reads CASGNRGQEIYEQYF. In nucleotides, the CDR3 is TGTGCCAGCGGTAATAGGGGACAGGAGATCTACGAGCAGTACTTC.